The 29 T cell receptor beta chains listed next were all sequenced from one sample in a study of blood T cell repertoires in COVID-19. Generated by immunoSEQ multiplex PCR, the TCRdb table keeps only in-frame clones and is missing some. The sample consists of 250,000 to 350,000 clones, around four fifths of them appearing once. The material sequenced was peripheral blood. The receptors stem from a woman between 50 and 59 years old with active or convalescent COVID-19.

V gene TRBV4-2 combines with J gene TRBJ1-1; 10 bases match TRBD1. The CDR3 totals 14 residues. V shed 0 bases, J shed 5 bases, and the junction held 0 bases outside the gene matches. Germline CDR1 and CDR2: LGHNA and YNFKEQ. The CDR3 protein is CASSQEDRGTEAFF. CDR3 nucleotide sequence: TGTGCCAGCAGCCAAGAGGACAGGGGGACTGAAGCTTTCTTT.

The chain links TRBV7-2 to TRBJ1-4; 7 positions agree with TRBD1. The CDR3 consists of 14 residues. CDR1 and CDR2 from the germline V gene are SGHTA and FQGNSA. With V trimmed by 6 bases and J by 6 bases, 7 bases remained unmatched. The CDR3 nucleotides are TGTGCCAGCAGAGCGACAGGGTCCGATGAAAAACTGTTTTTT. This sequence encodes CASRATGSDEKLFF. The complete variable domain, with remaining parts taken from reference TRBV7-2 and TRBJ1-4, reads GAGVSQSPSNKVTEKGKDVELRCDPISGHTALYWYRQSLGQGLEFLIYFQGNSAPDKSGLPSDRFSAERTGGSVSTLTIQRTQQEDSAVYLCASRATGSDEKLFFGSGTQLSVL.

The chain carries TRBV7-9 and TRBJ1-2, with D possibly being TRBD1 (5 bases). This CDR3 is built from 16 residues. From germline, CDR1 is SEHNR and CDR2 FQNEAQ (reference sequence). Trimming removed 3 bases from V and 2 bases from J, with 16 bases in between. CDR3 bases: TGTGCCAGCAGCTTTCCCCCCGCAGGGAAAAACTATGGCTACACCTTC. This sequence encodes CASSFPPAGKNYGYTF. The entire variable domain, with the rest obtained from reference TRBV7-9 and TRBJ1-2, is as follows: DTGVSQNPRHKITKRGQNVTFRCDPISEHNRLYWYRQTLGQGPEFLTYFQNEAQLEKSRLLSDRFSAERPKGSFSTLEIQRTEQGDSAMYLCASSFPPAGKNYGYTFGSGTRLTVV.

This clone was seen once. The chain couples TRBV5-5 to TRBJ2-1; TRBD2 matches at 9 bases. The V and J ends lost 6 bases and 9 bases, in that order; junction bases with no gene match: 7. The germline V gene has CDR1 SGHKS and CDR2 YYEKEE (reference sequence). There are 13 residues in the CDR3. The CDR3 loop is CASTLKAGGEQFF. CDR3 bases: TGTGCCAGCACCCTAAAAGCGGGAGGTGAGCAGTTCTTC.

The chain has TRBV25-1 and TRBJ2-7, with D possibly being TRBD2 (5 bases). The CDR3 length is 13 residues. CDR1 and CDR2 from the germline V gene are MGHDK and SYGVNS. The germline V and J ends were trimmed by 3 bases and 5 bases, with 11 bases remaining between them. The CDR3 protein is CASSESGFDEQYF. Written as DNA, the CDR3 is TGTGCCAGCAGTGAGTCGGGGTTTGACGAGCAGTACTTC.

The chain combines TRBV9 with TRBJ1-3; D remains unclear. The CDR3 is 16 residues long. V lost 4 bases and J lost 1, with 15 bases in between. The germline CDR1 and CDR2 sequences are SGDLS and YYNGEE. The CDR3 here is CASSPWGGNSGNTIYF. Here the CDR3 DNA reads TGTGCCAGCAGCCCTTGGGGAGGCAATTCTGGAAACACCATATATTTT.

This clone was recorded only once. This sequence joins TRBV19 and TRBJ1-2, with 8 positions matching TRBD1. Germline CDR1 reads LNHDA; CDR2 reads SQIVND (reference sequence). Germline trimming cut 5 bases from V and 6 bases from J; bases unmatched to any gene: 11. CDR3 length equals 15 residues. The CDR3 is CASSADRTGFDGYTF. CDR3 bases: TGTGCCAGTAGTGCCGACAGGACAGGGTTTGATGGCTACACCTTC.

CDR3: CASSQPQPGTGGPSSPLHF. CDR3 DNA sequence: TGTGCCAGCAGTCAACCCCAACCCGGGACAGGGGGGCCGAGTTCACCCCTCCACTTT. The chain employs TRBV6-6 and TRBJ1-6; 11 nucleotides align to TRBD1. Germline V gene lookup returns CDR1 MNHNY and CDR2 SVGAGI (reference sequence). This CDR3 has 19 residues. The V and J ends lost 5 bases and 9 bases, in that order; junction bases with no gene match: 18.

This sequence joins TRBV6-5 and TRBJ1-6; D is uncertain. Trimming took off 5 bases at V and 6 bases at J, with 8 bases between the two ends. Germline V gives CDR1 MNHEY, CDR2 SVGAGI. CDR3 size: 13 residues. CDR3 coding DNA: TGTGCCAGCAGTCCAGAATTTAATTCACCCCTCCACTTT. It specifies CASSPEFNSPLHF.

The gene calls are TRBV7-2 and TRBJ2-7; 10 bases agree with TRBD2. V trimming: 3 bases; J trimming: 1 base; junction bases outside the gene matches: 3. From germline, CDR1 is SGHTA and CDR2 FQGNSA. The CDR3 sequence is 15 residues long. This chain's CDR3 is CASSLTSGLSYEQYF. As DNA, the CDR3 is TGTGCCAGCAGCTTGACTAGCGGGCTATCCTACGAGCAGTACTTC.

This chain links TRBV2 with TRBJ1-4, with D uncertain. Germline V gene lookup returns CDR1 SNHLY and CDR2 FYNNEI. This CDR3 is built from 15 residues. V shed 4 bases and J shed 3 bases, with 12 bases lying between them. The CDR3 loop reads CASSALVAANEKLFF. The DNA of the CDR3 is TGTGCCAGCAGTGCATTGGTAGCAGCTAATGAAAAACTGTTTTTT. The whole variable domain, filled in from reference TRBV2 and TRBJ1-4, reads EPEVTQTPSHQVTQMGQEVILRCVPISNHLYFYWYRQILGQKVEFLVSFYNNEISEKSEIFDDQFSVERPDGSNFTLKIRSTKLEDSAMYFCASSALVAANEKLFFGSGTQLSVL.

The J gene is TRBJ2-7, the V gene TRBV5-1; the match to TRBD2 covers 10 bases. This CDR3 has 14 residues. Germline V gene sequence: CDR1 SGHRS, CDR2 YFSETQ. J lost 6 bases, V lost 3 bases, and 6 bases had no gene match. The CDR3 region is CASSYTSGIPEQYF. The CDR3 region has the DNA TGCGCCAGCAGCTACACTAGCGGGATTCCCGAGCAGTACTTC.

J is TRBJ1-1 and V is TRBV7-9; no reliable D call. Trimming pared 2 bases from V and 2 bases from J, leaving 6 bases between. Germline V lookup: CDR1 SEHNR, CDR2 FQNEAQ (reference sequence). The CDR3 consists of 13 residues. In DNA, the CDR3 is TGTGCCAGCAGCTTATCAGGAAACACTGAAGCTTTCTTT. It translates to CASSLSGNTEAFF.

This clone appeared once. CDR3 amino acids: CATSRGGTPNYGYTF. CDR3 bases: TGTGCCACCAGCAGAGGGGGGACACCGAACTATGGCTACACCTTC. The chain employs TRBV15 and TRBJ1-2; weak D call: TRBD1 (6 bases). The V gene's germline CDR1 is LNHNV and CDR2 YYDKDF (reference sequence). The V end was cut by 1 base, the J end by 2 bases, with 11 bases between. CDR3 length equals 15 residues.

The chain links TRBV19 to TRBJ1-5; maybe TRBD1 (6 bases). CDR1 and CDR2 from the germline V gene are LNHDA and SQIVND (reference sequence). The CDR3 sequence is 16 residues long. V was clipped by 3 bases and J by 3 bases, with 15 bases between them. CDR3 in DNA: TGTGCCAGTAGTATTTGGCAGGGGCGCCCCAATCAGCCCCAGCATTTT. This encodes CASSIWQGRPNQPQHF.

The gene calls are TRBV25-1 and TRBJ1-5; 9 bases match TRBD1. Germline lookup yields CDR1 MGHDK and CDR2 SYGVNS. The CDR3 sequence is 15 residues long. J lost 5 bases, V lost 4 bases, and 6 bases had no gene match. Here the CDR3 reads CASSGPGQGYQPQHF. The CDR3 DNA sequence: TGTGCCAGCAGTGGACCGGGACAGGGATATCAGCCCCAGCATTTT.

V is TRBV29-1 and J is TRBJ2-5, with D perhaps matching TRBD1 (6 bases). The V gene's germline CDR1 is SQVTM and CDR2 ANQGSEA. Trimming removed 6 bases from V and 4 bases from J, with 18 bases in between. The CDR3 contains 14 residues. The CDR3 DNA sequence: TGCAGCGTCCTTACAACAGGGACGGTAGAGACCCAGTACTTC. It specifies CSVLTTGTVETQYF.

The chain's CDR3 is CASSVGGLSSGNTIYF. The CDR3, as DNA: TGTGCCAGCAGCGTGGGTGGGCTTAGCTCTGGAAACACCATATATTTT. V usage is TRBV9 and J usage is TRBJ1-3; D remains ambiguous. The V end lost 2 bases, the J end lost 0 bases, and 12 bases lay between the germline ends. In germline, CDR1 is SGDLS, CDR2 YYNGEE. The CDR3 is 16 residues long.

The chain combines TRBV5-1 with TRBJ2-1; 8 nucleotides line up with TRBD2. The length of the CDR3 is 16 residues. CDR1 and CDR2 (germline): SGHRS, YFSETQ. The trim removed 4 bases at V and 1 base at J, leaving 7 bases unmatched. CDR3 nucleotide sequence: TGCGCCAGCAGCCTACGGACTAGCTTTTCCTACAATGAGCAGTTCTTC. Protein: CASSLRTSFSYNEQFF.

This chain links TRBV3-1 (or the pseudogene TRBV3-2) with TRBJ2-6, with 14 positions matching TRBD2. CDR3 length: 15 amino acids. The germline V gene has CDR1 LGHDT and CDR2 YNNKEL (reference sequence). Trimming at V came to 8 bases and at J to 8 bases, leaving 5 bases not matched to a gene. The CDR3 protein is CASGGLAGGSNVLTF. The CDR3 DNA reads TGTGCCAGCGGCGGACTAGCGGGAGGTTCCAACGTCCTGACTTTC.

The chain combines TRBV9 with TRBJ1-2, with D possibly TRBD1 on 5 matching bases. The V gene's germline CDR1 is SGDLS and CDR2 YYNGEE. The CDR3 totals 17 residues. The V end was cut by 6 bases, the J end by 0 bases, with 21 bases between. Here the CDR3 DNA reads TGTGCCAGCAACCCGATCGGGGGGGACCATACTAACTATGGCTACACCTTC. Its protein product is CASNPIGGDHTNYGYTF.

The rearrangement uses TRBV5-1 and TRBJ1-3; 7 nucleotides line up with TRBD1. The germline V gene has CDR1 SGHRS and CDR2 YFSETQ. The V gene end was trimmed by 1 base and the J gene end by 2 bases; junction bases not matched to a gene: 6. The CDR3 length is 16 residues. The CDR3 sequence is CASSLRQGGTGNTIYF. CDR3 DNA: TGCGCCAGCAGCTTGCGACAGGGAGGTACTGGAAACACCATATATTTT.

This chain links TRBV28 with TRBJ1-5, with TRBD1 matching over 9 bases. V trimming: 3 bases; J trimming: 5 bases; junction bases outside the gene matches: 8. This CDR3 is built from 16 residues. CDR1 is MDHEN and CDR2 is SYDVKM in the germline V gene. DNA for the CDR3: TGTGCCAGCAGTTTCTGGACAGGGGATAGTTATCAGCCCCAGCATTTT. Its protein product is CASSFWTGDSYQPQHF.

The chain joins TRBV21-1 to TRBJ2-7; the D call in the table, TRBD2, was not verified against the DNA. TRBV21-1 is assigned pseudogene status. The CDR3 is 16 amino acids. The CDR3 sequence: CASSNLLAGDSYEQYF. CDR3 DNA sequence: TGTGCCAGCAGCAACCTACTAGCGGGAGACTCCTACGAGCAGTACTTC.

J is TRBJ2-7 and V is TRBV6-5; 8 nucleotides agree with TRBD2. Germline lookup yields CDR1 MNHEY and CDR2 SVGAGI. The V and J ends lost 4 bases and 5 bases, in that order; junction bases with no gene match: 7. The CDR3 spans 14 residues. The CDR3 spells CASSFTGGVNEQYF. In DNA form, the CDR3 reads TGTGCCAGCAGTTTCACGGGGGGGGTTAACGAGCAGTACTTC.

The CDR3: CASSLVGRTSYNEQFF. The DNA for the CDR3 is TGCGCCAGCAGCTTGGTGGGCAGGACTTCCTACAATGAGCAGTTCTTC. The chain is built from TRBV5-1 and TRBJ2-1, with D tentatively TRBD2 (5 bases). Trimming pared 0 bases from V and 1 base from J, leaving 11 bases between. Germline CDR1 is SGHRS and CDR2 is YFSETQ. The length of the CDR3 is 16 residues.

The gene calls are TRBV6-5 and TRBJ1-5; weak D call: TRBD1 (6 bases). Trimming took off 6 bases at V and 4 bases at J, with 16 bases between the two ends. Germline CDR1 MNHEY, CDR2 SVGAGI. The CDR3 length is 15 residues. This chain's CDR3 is CASRAPGQRNQPQHF. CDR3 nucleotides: TGTGCCAGCAGGGCCCCTGGACAGAGAAATCAGCCCCAGCATTTT.

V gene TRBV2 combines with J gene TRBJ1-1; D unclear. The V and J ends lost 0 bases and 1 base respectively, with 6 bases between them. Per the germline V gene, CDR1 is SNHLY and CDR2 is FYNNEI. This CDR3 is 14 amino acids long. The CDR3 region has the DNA TGTGCCAGCAGTGAAGCGAGAGGGAACACTGAAGCTTTCTTT. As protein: CASSEARGNTEAFF.

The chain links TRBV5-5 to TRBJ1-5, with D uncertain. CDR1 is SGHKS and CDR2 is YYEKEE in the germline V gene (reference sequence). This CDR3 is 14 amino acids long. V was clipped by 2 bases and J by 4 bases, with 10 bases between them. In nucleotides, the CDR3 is TGTGCCAGCAGCTTAGGAGAGATAAATCAGCCCCAGCATTTT. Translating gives CASSLGEINQPQHF.